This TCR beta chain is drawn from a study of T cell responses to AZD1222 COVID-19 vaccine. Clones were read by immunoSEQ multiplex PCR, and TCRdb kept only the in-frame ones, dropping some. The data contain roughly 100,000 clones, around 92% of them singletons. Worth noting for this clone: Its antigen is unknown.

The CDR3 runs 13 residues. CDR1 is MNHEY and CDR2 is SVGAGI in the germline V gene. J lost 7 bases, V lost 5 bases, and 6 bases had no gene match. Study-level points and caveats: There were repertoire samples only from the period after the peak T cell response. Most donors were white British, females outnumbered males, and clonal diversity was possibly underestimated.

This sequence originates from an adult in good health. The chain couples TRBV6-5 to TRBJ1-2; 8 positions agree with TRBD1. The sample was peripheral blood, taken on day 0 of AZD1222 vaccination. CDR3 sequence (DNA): TGTGCCAGCAGTAGCAGACAGGGGCCTGGCTACACCTTC. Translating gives CASSSRQGPGYTF.